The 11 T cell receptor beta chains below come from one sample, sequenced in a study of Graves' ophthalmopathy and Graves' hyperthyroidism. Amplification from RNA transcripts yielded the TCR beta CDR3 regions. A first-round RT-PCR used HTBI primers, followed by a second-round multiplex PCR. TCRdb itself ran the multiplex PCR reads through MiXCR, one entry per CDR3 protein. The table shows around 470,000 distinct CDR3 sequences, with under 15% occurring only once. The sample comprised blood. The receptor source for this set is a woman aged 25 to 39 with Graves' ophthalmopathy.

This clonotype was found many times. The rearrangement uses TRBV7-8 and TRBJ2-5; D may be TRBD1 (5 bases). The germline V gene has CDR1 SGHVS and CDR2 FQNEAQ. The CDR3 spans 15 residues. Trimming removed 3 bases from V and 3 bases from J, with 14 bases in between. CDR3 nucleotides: TGTGCCAGCAGCTTGGTTGACAGCAAGAAAGAGACCCAGTACTTC. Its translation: CASSLVDSKKETQYF.

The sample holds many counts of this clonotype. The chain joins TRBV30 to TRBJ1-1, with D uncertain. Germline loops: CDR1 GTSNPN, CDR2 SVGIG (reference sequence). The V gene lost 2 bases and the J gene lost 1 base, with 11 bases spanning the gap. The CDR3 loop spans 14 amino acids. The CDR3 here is CAWSPPGSNTEAFF. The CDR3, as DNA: TGTGCCTGGAGTCCCCCCGGATCGAACACTGAAGCTTTCTTT.

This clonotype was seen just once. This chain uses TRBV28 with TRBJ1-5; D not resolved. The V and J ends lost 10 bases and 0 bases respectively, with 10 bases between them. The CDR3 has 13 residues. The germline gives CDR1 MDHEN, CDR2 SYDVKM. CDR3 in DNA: TGTGCCACCGCGCGAGATAGCAATCAGCCCCAGCATTTT. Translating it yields CATARDSNQPQHF.

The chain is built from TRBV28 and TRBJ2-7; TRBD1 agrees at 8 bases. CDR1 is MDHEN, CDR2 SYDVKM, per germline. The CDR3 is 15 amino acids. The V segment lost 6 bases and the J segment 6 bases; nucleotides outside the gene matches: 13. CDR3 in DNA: TGTGCCAGCAGCCGACCCTTGGACAGGGCAGGCGAGCAGTACTTC. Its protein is CASSRPLDRAGEQYF.

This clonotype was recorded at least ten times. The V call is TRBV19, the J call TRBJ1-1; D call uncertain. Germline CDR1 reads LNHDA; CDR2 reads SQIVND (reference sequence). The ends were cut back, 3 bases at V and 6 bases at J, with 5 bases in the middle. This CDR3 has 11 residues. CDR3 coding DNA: TGTGCCAGTAGTATCCGGGCTGAAGCTTTCTTT. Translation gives CASSIRAEAFF.

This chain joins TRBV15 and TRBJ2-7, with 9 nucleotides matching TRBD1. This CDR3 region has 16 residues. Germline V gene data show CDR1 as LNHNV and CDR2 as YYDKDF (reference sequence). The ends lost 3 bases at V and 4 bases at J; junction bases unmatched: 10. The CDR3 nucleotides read TGTGCCACCAGCAGCCGCCCCGGGACAGGGCGATACGAGCAGTACTTC. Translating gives CATSSRPGTGRYEQYF.

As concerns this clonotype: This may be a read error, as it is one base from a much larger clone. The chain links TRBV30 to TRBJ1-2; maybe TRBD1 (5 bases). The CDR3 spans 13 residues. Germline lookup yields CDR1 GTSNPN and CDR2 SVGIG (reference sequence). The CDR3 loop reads CPWSLGLIYGYTF. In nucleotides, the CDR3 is TGTCCCTGGAGCCTGGGACTCATCTATGGCTACACCTTC. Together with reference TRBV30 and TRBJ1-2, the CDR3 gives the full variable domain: SQTIHQWPATLVQPVGSPLSLECTVEGTSNPNLYWYRQAAGRGLQLLFYSVGIGQISSEVPQNLSASRPQDRQFILSSKKLLLSDSGFYLCPWSLGLIYGYTFGSGTRLTVV.

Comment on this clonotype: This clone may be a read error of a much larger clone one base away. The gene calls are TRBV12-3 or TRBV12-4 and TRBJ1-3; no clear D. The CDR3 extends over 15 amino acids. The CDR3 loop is CASSPREVSGNTRYF. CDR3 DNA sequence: TGTGCCAGCAGTCCCCGGGAGGTCTCTGGAAACACCAGATATTTT.

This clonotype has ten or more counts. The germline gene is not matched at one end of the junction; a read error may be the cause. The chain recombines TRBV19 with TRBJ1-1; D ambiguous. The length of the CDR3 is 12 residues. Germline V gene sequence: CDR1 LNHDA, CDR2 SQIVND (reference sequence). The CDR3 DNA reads TGTGCCAGTAATATAGGTTCGGCTGAAGCTTTCTTT. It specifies CASNIGSAEAFF. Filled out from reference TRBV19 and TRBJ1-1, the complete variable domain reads DGGITQSPKYLFRKEGQNVTLSCEQNLNHDAMYWYRQDPGQGLRLIYYSQIVNDFQKGDIAEGYSVSREKKESFPLTVTSAQKNPTAFYLCASNIGSAEAFFGQGTRLTVV.

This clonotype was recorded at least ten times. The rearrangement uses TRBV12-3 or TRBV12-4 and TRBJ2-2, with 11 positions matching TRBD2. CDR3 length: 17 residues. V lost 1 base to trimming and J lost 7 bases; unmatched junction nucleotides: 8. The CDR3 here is CASSLEATSGMVGELFF. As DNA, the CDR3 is TGTGCCAGCAGTTTAGAGGCGACTAGCGGGATGGTCGGGGAGCTGTTTTTT.

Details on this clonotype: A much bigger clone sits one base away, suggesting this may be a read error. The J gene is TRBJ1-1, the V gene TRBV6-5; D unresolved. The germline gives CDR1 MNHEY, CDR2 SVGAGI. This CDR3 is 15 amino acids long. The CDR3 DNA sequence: TGTGCCAGCAGTTACCACCAGACACCGAACACTGAAGCTTGCTTT. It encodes CASSYHQTPNTEACF.